This T cell receptor (beta chain) appears in the sequencing data of a study of blood T cell repertoires in COVID-19. A few counts support this clone. Produced via immunoSEQ multiplex PCR; TCRdb's table is partial and in-frame only. The sample lists approximately 210,000 clones, roughly 84% occurring once. Specimen: peripheral blood. The sequence was collected from a woman aged 80 or over with acute or convalescent COVID-19.

In nucleotides, the CDR3 is TGCGCCAGCAGCTTGGTGTCAGGATCCTACAATGAGCAGTTCTTC. The encoded protein is CASSLVSGSYNEQFF. This chain links TRBV5-1 with TRBJ2-1; D is undetermined. From germline, CDR1 is SGHRS and CDR2 YFSETQ. V was shortened by 0 bases and J by 1 base, with 8 bases between the two germline ends. The CDR3 has 15 amino acids. The whole variable domain, remainder taken from reference TRBV5-1 and TRBJ2-1, is KAGVTQTPRYLIKTRGQQVTLSCSPISGHRSVSWYQQTPGQGLQFLFEYFSETQRNKGNFPGRFSGRQFSNSRSEMNVSTLELGDSALYLCASSLVSGSYNEQFFGPGTRLTVL.